This T cell receptor beta chain was observed in a study of response to subunit inactivated influenza vaccine. CDR1 and CDR2 (germline): SGHKS, YYEKEE (reference sequence). V trimming: 0 bases; J trimming: 6 bases; junction bases outside the gene matches: 3. CDR3 size: 14 residues. General observations from the study: After each seasonal influenza vaccination, few new T cells are recruited, the authors suggested.

Turning to this clonotype: As yet, its antigen is unknown.

TCRdb processed the RT-PCR reads anew with MiXCR; each CDR3 protein has one entry. The repertoire consists of more than 700,000 distinct CDR3 sequences, with around 21% occurring once and the leading ten covering around 9.6%. The sequencing here drew on PBMCs from blood, taken about 5 days after vaccination. This TCR derives from a man in his fifties or sixties who received an inactivated influenza vaccine. The rearrangement links TRBV5-5 to TRBJ1-5; 7 bases line up with TRBD1. Here the CDR3 DNA reads TGTGCCAGCAGCTTGGAGGGGGCGATTCAGCCCCAGCATTTT. Translating gives CASSLEGAIQPQHF.